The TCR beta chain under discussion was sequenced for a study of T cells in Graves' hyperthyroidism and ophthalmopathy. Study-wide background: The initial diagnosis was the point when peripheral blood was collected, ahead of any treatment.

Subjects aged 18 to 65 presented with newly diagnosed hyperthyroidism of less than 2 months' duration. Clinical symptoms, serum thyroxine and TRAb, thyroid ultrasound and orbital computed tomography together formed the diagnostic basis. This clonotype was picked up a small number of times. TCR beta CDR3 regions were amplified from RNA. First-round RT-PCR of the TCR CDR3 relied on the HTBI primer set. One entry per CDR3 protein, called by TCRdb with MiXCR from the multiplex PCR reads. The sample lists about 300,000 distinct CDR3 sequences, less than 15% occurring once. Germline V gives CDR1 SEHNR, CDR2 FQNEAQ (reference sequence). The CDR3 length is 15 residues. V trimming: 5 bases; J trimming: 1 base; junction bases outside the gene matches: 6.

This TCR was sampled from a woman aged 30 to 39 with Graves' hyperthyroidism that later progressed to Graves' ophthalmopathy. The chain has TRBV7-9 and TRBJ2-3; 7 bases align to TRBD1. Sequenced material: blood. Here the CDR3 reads CASSPIDRGTDTQYF. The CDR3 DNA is TGTGCCAGCAGCCCAATCGACAGGGGCACAGATACGCAGTATTTT.